This T cell receptor beta chain appears in the sequencing data of a study of blood T cell repertoires in COVID-19. The protocol was immunoSEQ multiplex PCR, while the TCRdb copy is restricted to in-frame clones and leaves out a portion. The sample has 300,000 to 350,000 clones; about 90% are singletons. CDR3 size: 17 residues. V was pared by 4 bases and J by 6 bases, with 7 bases of the junction left unmatched. Germline V lookup: CDR1 PRHDT, CDR2 FYEKMQ (reference sequence). Sequenced sample: PBMCs or T cells enriched from blood (not recorded which). The source is a woman aged 18-30 years with acute COVID-19. V and J are TRBV13 and TRBJ2-1, with 15 bases aligning to TRBD2. This CDR3 is CASSSGTSGRFANEQFF. CDR3 DNA: TGTGCCAGCAGCTCTGGGACTAGCGGGAGGTTTGCCAATGAGCAGTTCTTC.